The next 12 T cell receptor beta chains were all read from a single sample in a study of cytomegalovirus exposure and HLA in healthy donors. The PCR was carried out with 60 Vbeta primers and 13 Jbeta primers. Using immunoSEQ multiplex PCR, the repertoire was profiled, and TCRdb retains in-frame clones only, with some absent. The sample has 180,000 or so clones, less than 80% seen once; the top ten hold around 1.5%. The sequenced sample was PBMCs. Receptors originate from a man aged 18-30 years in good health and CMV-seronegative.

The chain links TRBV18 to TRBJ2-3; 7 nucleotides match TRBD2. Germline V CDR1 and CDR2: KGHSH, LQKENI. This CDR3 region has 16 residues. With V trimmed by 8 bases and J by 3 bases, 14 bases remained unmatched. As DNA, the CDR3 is TGTGCCAGCCAACCGGGGGGTACCCAACCAACAGATACGCAGTATTTT. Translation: CASQPGGTQPTDTQYF.

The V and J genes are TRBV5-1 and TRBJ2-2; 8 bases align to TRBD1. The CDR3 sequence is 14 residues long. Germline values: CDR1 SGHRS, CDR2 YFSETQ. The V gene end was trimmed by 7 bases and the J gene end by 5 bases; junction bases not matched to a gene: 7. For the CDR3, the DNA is TGCGCCAGCCAGACAGGACAGGGTACCGGGGAGCTGTTTTTT. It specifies CASQTGQGTGELFF.

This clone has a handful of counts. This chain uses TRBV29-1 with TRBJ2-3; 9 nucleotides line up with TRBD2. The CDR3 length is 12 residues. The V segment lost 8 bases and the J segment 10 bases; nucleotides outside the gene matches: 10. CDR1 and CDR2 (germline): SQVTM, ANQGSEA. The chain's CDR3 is CSTSPGTSSQYF. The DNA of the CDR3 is TGCAGCACCTCTCCCGGGACTAGCTCGCAGTATTTT.

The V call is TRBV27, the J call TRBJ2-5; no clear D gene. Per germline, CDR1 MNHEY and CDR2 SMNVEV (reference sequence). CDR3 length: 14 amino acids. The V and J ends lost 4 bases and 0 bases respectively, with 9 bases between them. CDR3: CASSSDWYQETQYF. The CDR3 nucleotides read TGTGCCAGCAGTTCAGACTGGTACCAAGAGACCCAGTACTTC.

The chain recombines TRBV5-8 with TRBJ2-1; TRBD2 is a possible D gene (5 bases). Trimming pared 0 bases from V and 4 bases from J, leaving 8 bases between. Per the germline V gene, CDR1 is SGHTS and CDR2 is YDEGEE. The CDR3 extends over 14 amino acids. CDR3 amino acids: CASSLVSGYNEQFF. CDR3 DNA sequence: TGTGCCAGCAGCTTGGTTTCGGGATACAATGAGCAGTTCTTC.

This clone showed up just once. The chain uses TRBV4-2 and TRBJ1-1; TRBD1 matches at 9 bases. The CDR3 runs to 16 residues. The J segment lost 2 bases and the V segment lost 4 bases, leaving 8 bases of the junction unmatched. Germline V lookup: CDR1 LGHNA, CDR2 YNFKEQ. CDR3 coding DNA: TGTGCCAGCAGCCTGGGGACAGGGCAATATAACACTGAAGCTTTCTTT. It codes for CASSLGTGQYNTEAFF.

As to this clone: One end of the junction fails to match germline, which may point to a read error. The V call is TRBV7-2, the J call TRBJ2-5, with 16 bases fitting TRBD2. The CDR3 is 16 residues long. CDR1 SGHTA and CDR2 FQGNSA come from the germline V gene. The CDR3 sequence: CASGTSGGAGQGTQYF. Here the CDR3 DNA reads TGTGCCAGCGGGACTAGCGGGGGGGCAGGCCAAGGGACCCAGTACTTC.

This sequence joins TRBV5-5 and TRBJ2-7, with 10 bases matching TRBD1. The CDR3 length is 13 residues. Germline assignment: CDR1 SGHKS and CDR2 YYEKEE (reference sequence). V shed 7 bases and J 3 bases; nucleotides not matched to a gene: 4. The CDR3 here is CASGRDRGYEQYF. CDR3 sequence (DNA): TGTGCCAGCGGTCGGGACAGGGGCTACGAGCAGTACTTC.

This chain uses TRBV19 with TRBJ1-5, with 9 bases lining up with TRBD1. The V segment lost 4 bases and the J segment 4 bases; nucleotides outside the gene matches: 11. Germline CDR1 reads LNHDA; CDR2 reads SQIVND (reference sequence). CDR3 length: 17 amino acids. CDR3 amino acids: CASSTSLGTGWNQPQHF. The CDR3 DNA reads TGTGCCAGTAGTACATCGCTCGGGACAGGGTGGAATCAGCCCCAGCATTTT.

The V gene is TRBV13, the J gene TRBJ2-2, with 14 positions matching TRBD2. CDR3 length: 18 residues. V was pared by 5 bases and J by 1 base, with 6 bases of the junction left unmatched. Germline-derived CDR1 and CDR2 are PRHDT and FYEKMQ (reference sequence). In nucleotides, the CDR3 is TGTGCCAGCAGCCCAAGACTAGCGGGGGGGATGAACACCGGGGAGCTGTTTTTT. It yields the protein CASSPRLAGGMNTGELFF.

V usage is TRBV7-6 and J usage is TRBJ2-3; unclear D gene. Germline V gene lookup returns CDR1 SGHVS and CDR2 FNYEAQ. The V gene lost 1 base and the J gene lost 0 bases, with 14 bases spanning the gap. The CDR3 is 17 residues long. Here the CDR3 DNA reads TGTGCCAGCAGCTTAGGGGTCCGACAAGCTAGCACAGATACGCAGTATTTT. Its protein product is CASSLGVRQASTDTQYF.

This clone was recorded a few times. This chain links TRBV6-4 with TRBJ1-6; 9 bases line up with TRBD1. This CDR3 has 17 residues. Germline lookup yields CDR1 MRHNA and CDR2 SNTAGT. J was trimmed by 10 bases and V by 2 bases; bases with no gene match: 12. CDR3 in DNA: TGTGCCAGCAGTGACGCCGGGACAGGGAGGATGGGCTCACCCCTCCACTTT. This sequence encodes CASSDAGTGRMGSPLHF.